What follows are 20 T cell receptor beta chains derived from one specimen sequenced in a study of molecular identifiers for immune sequencing clone quantification. Each CDR3 protein gets one entry after TCRdb re-called the PCR reads with MiXCR. This table holds around 480,000 distinct CDR3 sequences, 20% to 25% found once. Sequencing was carried out using naive CD8+ T cells from blood, with Jurkat cell RNA spiked in. The subset was: FACS-sorted CD8+CD4-CCR7+CD45RA+ naive T cells. The receptors shown here come from a human donor in good health. Some libraries in this study had Jurkat cell RNA spiked in.

The chain employs TRBV5-4 and TRBJ2-2, with a possible D match to TRBD1 (6 bases). Germline V CDR1 and CDR2: SGHNT, YYREEE (reference sequence). The CDR3 consists of 15 residues. The V and J ends lost 4 bases and 0 bases respectively, with 10 bases between them. CDR3 DNA sequence: TGTGCCAGCAGCAAGGACAGTCCGAACACCGGGGAGCTGTTTTTT. Amino acids: CASSKDSPNTGELFF.

In its sample, this clonotype was seen a few times. This chain connects TRBV6-1 to TRBJ2-2; D uncertain. CDR3 length: 13 amino acids. CDR1 is MNHNS, CDR2 SASEGT, per germline. V was clipped by 1 base and J by 3 bases, with 3 bases between them. The CDR3 sequence: CASSEVDTGELFF. The CDR3 bases are TGTGCCAGCAGTGAAGTTGACACCGGGGAGCTGTTTTTT.

In its sample, this clonotype was seen many times. The V call is TRBV7-2, the J call TRBJ1-1; D gene unclear. Germline V gene data show CDR1 as SGHTA and CDR2 as FQGNSA. V was shortened by 8 bases and J by 0 bases, with 7 bases between the two germline ends. The CDR3 runs 12 residues. The CDR3 coding sequence is TGTGCCAGCGGCCCAATGAACACTGAAGCTTTCTTT. It translates to CASGPMNTEAFF.

This clonotype appeared many times. The chain joins TRBV4-3 to TRBJ1-1; no reliable D call. This CDR3 contains 14 residues. CDR1 and CDR2 (germline): LGHNA, YSLEER. The germline V and J ends were trimmed by 0 bases and 3 bases, with 8 bases remaining between them. The CDR3 region is CASSQDQGYTEAFF. The CDR3 DNA reads TGCGCCAGCAGCCAAGATCAAGGTTACACTGAAGCTTTCTTT.

Comments on this clonotype: At one end the junction does not follow the germline gene, possibly because of a read error. The genes are TRBV2 and TRBJ2-2, with a weak D call TRBD2 (5 bases). The CDR3 sequence is 13 residues long. Germline V gene data show CDR1 as SNHLY and CDR2 as FYNNEI. The chain's CDR3 is CASVRENTGELLF. CDR3 sequence (DNA): TGTGCCAGCGTAAGGGAGAACACCGGGGAGCTGTTGTTT.

The genes are TRBV12-3 or TRBV12-4 and TRBJ1-1; tentatively, D is TRBD1 (6 bases). CDR3 size: 14 residues. The V and J ends lost 8 bases and 4 bases respectively, with 17 bases between them. The CDR3, as DNA: TGTGCCAGCGGCGACTATCAGGGGTCCACTGAAGCTTTCTTT. Translation: CASGDYQGSTEAFF.

CDR3 sequence: CASSPEWRGSGQLTEAFF. In nucleotides, the CDR3 is TGCGCCAGCAGCCCAGAGTGGCGGGGAAGCGGCCAACTCACTGAAGCTTTCTTT. The chain couples TRBV4-3 to TRBJ1-1; D is unresolved. Trimming pared 4 bases from V and 4 bases from J, leaving 25 bases between. From germline, CDR1 is LGHNA and CDR2 YSLEER. This CDR3 is 18 amino acids long.

In this sample, this clonotype turned up many times. The chain employs TRBV14 and TRBJ2-1, with D perhaps TRBD2 (5 bases). CDR1 and CDR2 (germline): SGHDN, FVKESK. Trimming left V 0 bases short and J 8 bases short, with 8 bases between. This CDR3 region has 13 residues. The CDR3 DNA follows: TGTGCCAGCAGCCAAGAAGGACTGCATGAGCAGTTCTTC. Translated, it gives CASSQEGLHEQFF.

This clonotype was counted at least ten times. The chain employs TRBV29-1 and TRBJ1-1; a weak D match, TRBD1 (6 bases). Germline loops: CDR1 SQVTM, CDR2 ANQGSEA. Trimming stripped 4 bases from V and 6 bases from J, with 12 bases between. The CDR3 runs to 12 residues. CDR3 DNA sequence: TGCAGCGTTGCAGGGGATGGGGCTGAAGCTTTCTTT. Amino acid sequence: CSVAGDGAEAFF.

The table lists this clonotype with many counts. This chain links TRBV24-1 with TRBJ2-1; D perhaps matches TRBD2 (7 bases). The germline V and J ends were trimmed by 5 bases and 3 bases, with 10 bases remaining between them. CDR3 length: 14 residues. The germline V gene encodes CDR1 KGHDR and CDR2 SFDVKD. For the CDR3, the DNA is TGTGCCACCAGTGGGGGGGGCCTCTACAATGAGCAGTTCTTC. The encoded protein is CATSGGGLYNEQFF.

This clonotype was found a few times. The chain recombines TRBV19 with TRBJ2-1; D remains ambiguous. V lost 3 bases to trimming and J lost 4 bases, with 16 bases between them. The CDR3 has 16 amino acids. CDR1 is LNHDA, CDR2 SQIVND, per germline (reference sequence). The CDR3 nucleotides read TGTGCCAGTAGTATGGACCCAAATATGGGTTACAATGAGCAGTTCTTC. Translating gives CASSMDPNMGYNEQFF.

The gene calls are TRBV12-3 or TRBV12-4 and TRBJ2-7, with 12 bases that match TRBD1. The V and J ends lost 3 bases and 7 bases, in that order; junction bases with no gene match: 7. The CDR3 spans 15 residues. The CDR3 nucleotides read TGTGCCAGCAGTTTTGGGACAGGGGGCGGGAGGGAGCAGTACTTC. Protein product: CASSFGTGGGREQYF.

The table lists this clonotype with a few counts. The J gene is TRBJ1-4, the V gene TRBV7-9; TRBD1 aligns across 9 bases. Germline CDR1 SEHNR, CDR2 FQNEAQ (reference sequence). V gave up 3 bases and J gave up 4 bases; unmatched junction bases: 12. This CDR3 has 18 amino acids. The CDR3 sequence is CASSFAPGQGPGNEKLFF. CDR3 in DNA: TGTGCCAGCAGCTTTGCCCCGGGACAGGGACCGGGTAATGAAAAACTGTTTTTT.

This clonotype was recorded a few times. The rearrangement uses TRBV6-1 and TRBJ1-1; D gene ambiguous. The V gene's germline CDR1 is MNHNS and CDR2 SASEGT. The CDR3 runs to 15 residues. V was pared by 2 bases and J by 1 base, with 11 bases between. The CDR3 DNA is TGTGCCAGCAGTGAATCCTTTGGGGAGAACACTGAAGCTTTCTTT. The encoded protein is CASSESFGENTEAFF.

V is TRBV28 and J is TRBJ2-1; 8 bases map to TRBD2. The V and J ends lost 5 bases and 9 bases, in that order; junction bases with no gene match: 6. The CDR3 loop spans 13 amino acids. Per germline, CDR1 MDHEN and CDR2 SYDVKM. The CDR3 spells CASSPLTSVEQFF. The CDR3 bases are TGTGCCAGCAGTCCCCTGACTAGCGTTGAGCAGTTCTTC.

This clonotype has more than one count but fewer than ten. The chain recombines TRBV12-5 with TRBJ2-3; TRBD2 aligns across 9 bases. The CDR3 consists of 14 residues. Per the germline V gene, CDR1 is LGHNT and CDR2 is FRNRAP. V shed 7 bases and J 4 bases; nucleotides not matched to a gene: 6. The DNA of the CDR3 is TGTGCTAGTGCCCGCGGGGGGGCCGCAGATACGCAGTATTTT. It codes for CASARGGAADTQYF. Full variable domain (remainder filled in from reference TRBV12-5 and TRBJ2-3): DARVTQTPRHKVTEMGQEVTMRCQPILGHNTVFWYRQTMMQGLELLAYFRNRAPLDDSGMPKDRFSAEMPDATLATLKIQPSEPRDSAVYFCASARGGAADTQYFGPGTRLTVL.

This clonotype was observed a few times. The chain has TRBV12-3 or TRBV12-4 and TRBJ2-2, with D perhaps TRBD1 (6 bases). The CDR3 runs to 18 residues. Trimming took off 3 bases at V and 5 bases at J, with 22 bases between the two ends. The CDR3 DNA sequence: TGTGCCAGCAGTTTGGTGGGGGCAAGGGGGAAGGGTACCGGGGAGCTGTTTTTT. It is translated as CASSLVGARGKGTGELFF.

This clonotype was recorded a few times. The CDR3 sequence is CATSEAGTQLYEQYF. The CDR3 DNA reads as TGTGCCACCAGTGAAGCTGGGACTCAACTCTACGAGCAGTACTTC. This sequence joins TRBV24-1 and TRBJ2-7; D is possibly TRBD2 (6 bases). Trimming shortened V by 4 bases and J by 3 bases, and 15 bases separated the two germline ends. Per germline, CDR1 KGHDR and CDR2 SFDVKD. CDR3 size: 15 residues.

This clonotype appeared a few times. The chain joins TRBV19 to TRBJ2-7, with D unresolved. CDR1 is LNHDA and CDR2 is SQIVND in the germline V gene (reference sequence). Between the trimmed V and J ends, which lost 6 bases and 0 bases, there was a span of 12 bases. CDR3 length: 14 residues. The CDR3 sequence is CASSPRRSSYEQYF. CDR3 bases: TGTGCCAGTAGCCCCCGTCGCAGCTCCTACGAGCAGTACTTC.

This clonotype was counted only a few times. The chain couples TRBV6-1 to TRBJ2-1; 8 positions match TRBD2. Germline V gene sequence: CDR1 MNHNS, CDR2 SASEGT. V gave up 7 bases and J gave up 5 bases; unmatched junction bases: 10. The length of the CDR3 is 15 residues. This CDR3 reads CASKLAALLHNEQFF. The DNA of the CDR3 is TGTGCCAGCAAACTAGCGGCTCTTCTTCACAATGAGCAGTTCTTC.